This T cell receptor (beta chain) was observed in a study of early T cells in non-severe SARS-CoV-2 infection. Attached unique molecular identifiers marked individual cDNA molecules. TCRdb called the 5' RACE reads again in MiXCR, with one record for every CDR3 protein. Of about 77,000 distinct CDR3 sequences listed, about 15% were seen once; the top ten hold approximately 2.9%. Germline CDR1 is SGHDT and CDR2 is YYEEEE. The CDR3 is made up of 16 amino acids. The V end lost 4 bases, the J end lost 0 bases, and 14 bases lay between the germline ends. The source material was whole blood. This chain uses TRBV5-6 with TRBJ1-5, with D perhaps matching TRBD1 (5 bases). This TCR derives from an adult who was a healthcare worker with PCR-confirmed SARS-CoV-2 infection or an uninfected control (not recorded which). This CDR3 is CASSRDGLNSNQPQHF. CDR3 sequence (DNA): TGTGCCAGCAGCCGGGACGGACTAAATAGCAATCAGCCCCAGCATTTT.